The entry that follows covers one T cell receptor (beta chain) sequence. Its antigen is undetermined. The V end was cut by 2 bases, the J end by 0 bases, with 9 bases between. The CDR3 consists of 15 residues. CDR1 is SGDLS, CDR2 YYNGEE, per germline. Each sample contributed around 10^5 TCR templates to the assay. The table came from immunoSEQ multiplex PCR; TCRdb's copy has only in-frame clones and leaves some out. This sample has about 100,000 clones, with approximately 94% found just once. These data are taken from a study of siplizumab effects on memory and regulatory T cells. Study-wide results and limits: Naive T cells appeared more diverse than memory cells and seemed to be major alloresponse contributors. Alloreactive sequences whose origin lay in unstimulated CD4+ memory cells were significantly reduced by siplizumab. Reactions containing siplizumab showed mappable alloreactive CD4+ clones averaging roughly 67% Treg-derived, versus 25% to 30% in controls.

The TCR comes from a human donor in good health. The sequenced material came from non-Treg CD4+ T cells sorted from blood. The genes are TRBV9 and TRBJ2-1; D may correspond to TRBD1 or TRBD2 (5 bases each). CDR3 amino acids: CASSVGELSYNEQFF. CDR3 DNA sequence: TGTGCCAGCAGCGTGGGGGAGCTCTCCTACAATGAGCAGTTCTTC. Combining the CDR3 with reference TRBV9 and TRBJ2-1 gives the whole variable domain DSGVTQTPKHLITATGQRVTLRCSPRSGDLSVYWYQQSLDQGLQFLIQYYNGEERAKGNILERFSAQQFPDLHSELNLSSLELGDSALYFCASSVGELSYNEQFFGPGTRLTVL.